The 16 T cell receptor beta chains below all came from one sample that was sequenced in a study of T cells after yellow fever vaccination (dated by TCRdb to about 2019). The meaning of the sample's treatment or condition label: live attenuated yellow fever vaccine strain. Library creation used 5' RACE. The run used an Illumina NovaSeq 6000. TCRdb handled the public reads itself, with Q25 trimming in fastp and clone calling in MiXCR, and kept productive beta chains. Entries are consolidated by CDR3 protein sequence, retaining the most common genes and DNA. The sample has 250,000 to 400,000 distinct CDR3 sequences on record, approximately 4.5% of them singletons. The ten most abundant clones make up approximately 19% of the sample. The specimen comprised PBMCs, sampled 15 days after the yellow fever booster vaccination. The receptor set was obtained from a man aged 18 to 30 who received the YFV17D yellow fever vaccine.

This clonotype was picked up a small number of times. This chain joins TRBV5-1 and TRBJ1-2; D is ambiguous. Germline CDR1 is SGHRS and CDR2 is YFSETQ. CDR3 length: 13 amino acids. Deletions cut 2 bases from V and 3 bases from J, with 8 bases between. CDR3 nucleotides: TGCGCCAGCAGCTTCGGCGGGGACTATGGCTACACCTTC. Its protein is CASSFGGDYGYTF. The full variable domain, its missing parts supplied by reference TRBV5-1 and TRBJ1-2, is KAGVTQTPRYLIKTRGQQVTLSCSPISGHRSVSWYQQTPGQGLQFLFEYFSETQRNKGNFPGRFSGRQFSNSRSEMNVSTLELGDSALYLCASSFGGDYGYTFGSGTRLTVV.

This clonotype was seen repeatedly, ten times or more. The chain has TRBV20-1 and TRBJ2-7; D is unresolved. The V end lost 0 bases, the J end lost 3 bases, and 9 bases lay between the germline ends. Per the germline V gene, CDR1 is DFQATT and CDR2 is SNEGSKA (reference sequence). The CDR3 is 13 amino acids. The chain's CDR3 is CSAREAEHYEQYV. Here the CDR3 DNA reads TGCAGTGCTAGAGAGGCGGAACACTACGAGCAGTACGTC.

This clonotype occurred many times. The chain employs TRBV5-4 and TRBJ2-7; no definite D call. The germline V gene has CDR1 SGHNT and CDR2 YYREEE (reference sequence). The length of the CDR3 is 14 residues. V was clipped by 0 bases and J by 2 bases, with 9 bases between them. The CDR3 DNA follows: TGTGCCAGCAGCTTGGGTAATGGGGCCTACGAGCAGTACTTC. Residues: CASSLGNGAYEQYF.

The chain uses TRBV7-2 and TRBJ2-6; no definite D call. The CDR3 is 16 amino acids. CDR1 and CDR2 from the germline V gene are SGHTA and FQGNSA. The V end lost 1 base, the J end lost 0 bases, and 7 bases lay between the germline ends. The CDR3 is CASSLEWTSGANVLTF. The CDR3 DNA follows: TGTGCCAGCAGCTTAGAGTGGACCTCTGGGGCCAACGTCCTGACTTTC.

This chain joins TRBV20-1 and TRBJ2-7; D assignment may be TRBD1 or TRBD2 (5 bases each). This CDR3 comprises 14 residues. The V end lost 0 bases, the J end lost 3 bases, and 12 bases lay between the germline ends. Per germline, CDR1 DFQATT and CDR2 SNEGSKA (reference sequence). The CDR3 coding sequence is TGCAGTGCTAGAGATCCGGGGCAAAACTACGAGCAGTACTTC. This encodes CSARDPGQNYEQYF.

Only a few counts were recorded for this clonotype. The chain joins TRBV5-1 to TRBJ1-3; D gene uncertain. With 4 bases removed from V and 2 bases from J, the gap between germline ends came to 7 bases. This CDR3 is 13 amino acids long. Looked up from germline, CDR1 is SGHRS and CDR2 is YFSETQ. As DNA, the CDR3 is TGCGCCAGCAGCGACGGGACTGGAAACACCATATATTTT. Encoded protein: CASSDGTGNTIYF. Full variable domain (rest looked up from reference TRBV5-1 and TRBJ1-3): KAGVTQTPRYLIKTRGQQVTLSCSPISGHRSVSWYQQTPGQGLQFLFEYFSETQRNKGNFPGRFSGRQFSNSRSEMNVSTLELGDSALYLCASSDGTGNTIYFGEGSWLTVV.

This clonotype was found many times. The rearrangement links TRBV4-1 to TRBJ2-2; no reliable D call. Trimming cost V 3 bases and J 8 bases, with 7 bases left between them. The length of the CDR3 is 12 residues. Germline-derived CDR1 and CDR2 are MGHRA and YSYEKL. CDR3 in DNA: TGCGCCAGCAGCCATCCGGCGGGGGAGCTGTTTTTT. Its translation is CASSHPAGELFF.

V usage is TRBV5-1 and J usage is TRBJ2-3; no firm D call. Per the germline V gene, CDR1 is SGHRS and CDR2 is YFSETQ. The CDR3 runs 16 residues. Trimming took 0 bases from V and 3 from J, leaving 14 bases between them. CDR3 amino acids: CASSLGGVGWTDTQYF. The CDR3 bases are TGCGCCAGCAGCTTGGGTGGGGTCGGCTGGACAGATACGCAGTATTTT.

The chain employs TRBV5-1 and TRBJ2-5; D uncertain. Germline V gene data show CDR1 as SGHRS and CDR2 as YFSETQ. The CDR3 has 12 residues. The V end was cut by 3 bases, the J end by 5 bases, with 8 bases between. The CDR3 coding sequence is TGCGCCAGCAGCTGGCCACCTGAGACCCAGTACTTC. Its protein is CASSWPPETQYF.

This clonotype was detected ten times or more. The chain recombines TRBV7-9 with TRBJ2-7; TRBD2 is a possible D gene (6 bases). Germline V gene data show CDR1 as SEHNR and CDR2 as FQNEAQ (reference sequence). The ends were cut back, 2 bases at V and 6 bases at J, with 11 bases in the middle. The length of the CDR3 is 13 residues. CDR3 DNA sequence: TGTGCCAGCAGCTTAAACGGGGGTTCCGAGCAGTACGTC. Protein: CASSLNGGSEQYV.

This clonotype was detected many times. The chain couples TRBV4-1 to TRBJ2-7; maybe TRBD1 (6 bases). Deletions cut 4 bases from V and 0 bases from J, with 16 bases between. Looked up from germline, CDR1 is MGHRA and CDR2 is YSYEKL. The CDR3 extends over 16 amino acids. DNA of the CDR3: TGCGCCAGCAGCCGAAGGGAATCGGACAGCTCCTACGAGCAGTACTTC. It translates to CASSRRESDSSYEQYF.

This clonotype was picked up a small number of times. This chain joins TRBV29-1 and TRBJ1-1; D is perhaps TRBD1 (5 bases). The CDR3 spans 14 residues. Germline assignment: CDR1 SQVTM and CDR2 ANQGSEA. Between the trimmed V and J ends, which lost 4 bases and 4 bases, there was a span of 16 bases. Here the CDR3 reads CSVASVGVLTEAFF. The CDR3 nucleotides are TGCAGCGTTGCATCCGTGGGGGTGCTCACTGAAGCTTTCTTT.

The chain recombines TRBV27 with TRBJ1-5; no clear D. The CDR3 consists of 13 residues. Trimming took off 2 bases at V and 6 bases at J, with 8 bases between the two ends. Germline assignment: CDR1 MNHEY and CDR2 SMNVEV (reference sequence). In DNA, the CDR3 is TGTGCCAGCAGTTTAAAACCCACTCAGCCCCAGCATTTT. This translates into CASSLKPTQPQHF.

In its sample, this clonotype was seen many times. The chain is built from TRBV7-2 and TRBJ2-3; D call uncertain. CDR3 length: 14 amino acids. Trimming stripped 5 bases from V and 3 bases from J, with 12 bases between. The germline V gene encodes CDR1 SGHTA and CDR2 FQGNSA. CDR3 amino acids: CASSPSPGTDTQYF. The CDR3 DNA reads TGTGCCAGCAGCCCGAGTCCCGGGACAGATACGCAGTATTTT.

This clonotype has more than one count but fewer than ten. V gene TRBV5-1 combines with J gene TRBJ1-6; possible D gene TRBD1, 6 bases. Germline CDR1 and CDR2: SGHRS and YFSETQ. Trimming removed 0 bases from V and 8 bases from J, with 12 bases in between. The CDR3 covers 15 residues. This CDR3 is CASSLEGGEDSPLHF. The CDR3 DNA reads TGCGCCAGCAGCTTGGAGGGGGGCGAGGATTCACCCCTCCACTTT.

The chain carries TRBV28 and TRBJ1-6; TRBD1 is a possible D gene (6 bases). V was clipped by 1 base and J by 7 bases, with 11 bases between them. Germline values: CDR1 MDHEN, CDR2 SYDVKM. This CDR3 has 15 amino acids. The CDR3 loop reads CASSLFTGNNSPLHF. The CDR3, as DNA: TGTGCCAGCAGTTTATTCACAGGGAACAATTCACCCCTCCACTTT.